This TCR beta chain derives from a study of cytomegalovirus exposure and HLA in healthy donors. Overall study: The Caucasian-associated ancestry cluster contained more than 75% of the roughly 400 genotyped donors.

Study results and caveats: Previously analyzed data showed that most TCR beta V segments were productive at a frequency of about 87% or about 30%.

Concerning this clone itself: Its specificity is unknown.

The PCR employed 60 Vbeta primers together with 13 Jbeta primers. Assay used: immunoSEQ multiplex PCR; TCRdb lists only in-frame clones, some missing. The table includes 120,000 or so clones, approximately 15% detected once. V dropped 7 bases and J dropped 5 bases, with 3 bases sitting between them. Per germline, CDR1 MNHEY and CDR2 SMNVEV (reference sequence). The CDR3 covers 9 residues. Specimen: PBMCs. This clonotype originated in a woman aged 18-29 years in good health and CMV-seronegative. This sequence joins TRBV27 and TRBJ2-7; D is unclear. CDR3 DNA sequence: TGTGCCAGCACGGACGAGCAGTACTTC. Protein product: CASTDEQYF.